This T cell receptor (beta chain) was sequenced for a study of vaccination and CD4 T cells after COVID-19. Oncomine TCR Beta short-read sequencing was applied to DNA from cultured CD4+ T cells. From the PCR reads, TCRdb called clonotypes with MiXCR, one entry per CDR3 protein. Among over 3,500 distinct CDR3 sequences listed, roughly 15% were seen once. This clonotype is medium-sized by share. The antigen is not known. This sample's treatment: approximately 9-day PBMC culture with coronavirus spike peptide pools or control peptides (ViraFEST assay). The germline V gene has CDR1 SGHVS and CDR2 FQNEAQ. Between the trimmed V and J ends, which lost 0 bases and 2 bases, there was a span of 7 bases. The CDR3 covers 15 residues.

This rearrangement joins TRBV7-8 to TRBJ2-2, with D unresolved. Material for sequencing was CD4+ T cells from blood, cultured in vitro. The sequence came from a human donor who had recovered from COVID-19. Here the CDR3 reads CASSLAGRNTGELFF. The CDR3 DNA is TGTGCCAGCAGCTTAGCGGGCCGTAACACCGGGGAGCTGTTTTTT.